A single sample is the source of the 26 T cell receptor beta chains below, sequenced in a study of tissue T cells after allogeneic stem cell transplantation. TCRdb's copy holds only in-frame clones and misses some; the assay was immunoSEQ multiplex PCR. Of about 28,000 clones in the sample, approximately 83% are singletons; the top ten hold under 4.5%. The input for sequencing was blood, taken before transplantation. Receptors originate from a woman aged 18 to 55 who later had graft-versus-host disease after an allogeneic stem cell transplant.

The J gene is TRBJ2-7, the V gene TRBV7-2; D not resolved. The CDR3 runs to 15 residues. Germline CDR1 SGHTA, CDR2 FQGNSA. V lost 1 base and J 1 base, leaving 11 bases between the germline ends. The DNA of the CDR3 is TGTGCCAGCAGCTTAGGGGCGACCCTTTCCTACGAGCAGTACTTC. Encoded protein: CASSLGATLSYEQYF.

A remark on this clone: Within the sample, other DNA sequences also encode this same CDR3. This chain uses TRBV5-1 with TRBJ2-3, with 8 bases identical to TRBD2. Germline V lookup: CDR1 SGHRS, CDR2 YFSETQ. V trimming: 4 bases; J trimming: 0 bases; junction bases outside the gene matches: 1. The CDR3 totals 14 residues. The CDR3 here is CASSRGGSTDTQYF. The CDR3 DNA reads TGCGCCAGCAGCCGCGGGGGGAGCACAGATACGCAGTATTTT.

Regarding this clone: Other DNA sequences in this sample translate to the same CDR3. The chain recombines TRBV7-9 with TRBJ2-7, with D hard to call. The CDR3 runs to 12 residues. Germline CDR1 SEHNR, CDR2 FQNEAQ (reference sequence). V was trimmed by 1 base and J by 4 bases, leaving 5 bases between them. CDR3 protein: CASSLGVYEQYF. Here the CDR3 DNA reads TGTGCCAGCAGCTTAGGGGTTTACGAGCAGTACTTC.

The V and J genes are TRBV25-1 and TRBJ1-1; weak D call: TRBD1 (6 bases). The CDR3 runs to 13 residues. Germline V gene data show CDR1 as MGHDK and CDR2 as SYGVNS. Deletions cut 6 bases from V and 7 bases from J, with 15 bases between. The CDR3 nucleotides are TGTGCCAGCAGACATGGGGGGGGCAGTGAAGCTTTCTTT. Translating it yields CASRHGGGSEAFF.

The rearrangement links TRBV18 to TRBJ1-2; TRBD1 is a possible D gene (6 bases). Germline lookup yields CDR1 KGHSH and CDR2 LQKENI. This CDR3 region has 14 residues. Trimming took off 6 bases at V and 8 bases at J, with 19 bases between the two ends. Written as DNA, the CDR3 is TGTGCCAGCTCGCGCGCCAGGGGAGTCCGAGGCTACACCTTC. Translated, it gives CASSRARGVRGYTF.

This clone was observed a single time. The chain recombines TRBV6-1 with TRBJ2-7, with 8 positions matching TRBD2. With 2 bases clipped from V and 6 bases from J, the junction kept 6 bases outside the gene matches. The CDR3 loop spans 14 amino acids. Looked up from germline, CDR1 is MNHNS and CDR2 is SASEGT. The CDR3 is CASSEPGGATEQYF. Written as DNA, the CDR3 is TGTGCCAGCAGTGAACCCGGGGGGGCCACCGAGCAGTACTTC.

Comment on this clone: A junction end diverges from the germline sequence, so it may reflect a read error. The rearrangement uses TRBV5-6 and TRBJ2-7; 8 nucleotides match TRBD1. This CDR3 contains 14 residues. CDR1 SGHDT and CDR2 YYEEEE come from the germline V gene. CDR3 nucleotides: TGTGCCAGCAGCTTGGCGACGAGCGGGCAGGGGGCATGGTTC. The encoded protein is CASSLATSGQGAWF.

This chain links TRBV2 with TRBJ1-5, with D unresolved. Deletions cut 2 bases from V and 0 bases from J, with 5 bases between. The CDR3 length is 14 residues. Germline V gene sequence: CDR1 SNHLY, CDR2 FYNNEI. As DNA, the CDR3 is TGTGCCAGCAGTGAAAGTTATAGCAATCAGCCCCAGCATTTT. Translated, it gives CASSESYSNQPQHF.

This chain links TRBV27 with TRBJ2-1; 10 nucleotides agree with TRBD2. This CDR3 has 18 residues. Losses at the gene ends were 7 bases for V and 1 base for J; bases not matched to a gene: 13. CDR1 is MNHEY and CDR2 is SMNVEV in the germline V gene (reference sequence). CDR3 DNA: TGTGCCAGCAAACACCTAGCGGGGGCGGGAAATTCCTACAATGAGCAGTTCTTC. It yields the protein CASKHLAGAGNSYNEQFF.

The rearrangement links TRBV30 to TRBJ1-1; D is ambiguous. The CDR3 runs to 15 residues. The V end was cut by 2 bases, the J end by 9 bases, with 22 bases between. Per germline, CDR1 GTSNPN and CDR2 SVGIG (reference sequence). The CDR3 sequence is CAWSSYRARRSKAFF. CDR3 sequence (DNA): TGTGCCTGGAGTTCATATCGGGCGCGGCGGAGTAAAGCTTTCTTT.

In this sample, this clone turned up once. The V call is TRBV28, the J call TRBJ2-1, with D possibly matching TRBD1 (6 bases). The ends were cut back, 4 bases at V and 10 bases at J, with 14 bases in the middle. The CDR3 length is 13 residues. Per germline, CDR1 MDHEN and CDR2 SYDVKM. CDR3 DNA sequence: TGTGCCAGCAGTTACCGGGACAACGGGGAGCAGTTCTTC. Amino acid sequence: CASSYRDNGEQFF.

The J gene is TRBJ2-7, the V gene TRBV29-1, with D uncertain. V was shortened by 6 bases and J by 3 bases, with 12 bases between the two germline ends. CDR3 length: 12 amino acids. The germline V gene encodes CDR1 SQVTM and CDR2 ANQGSEA. CDR3 bases: TGCAGCGTCCTCCTCTGGGGCTACGAGCAGTACTTC. Translated, it gives CSVLLWGYEQYF.

V gene TRBV28 combines with J gene TRBJ2-7, with D perhaps TRBD1 (5 bases). CDR1 and CDR2 (germline): MDHEN, SYDVKM. Trimming cost V 2 bases and J 3 bases, with 14 bases left between them. This CDR3 has 15 residues. CDR3 sequence: CASSLTPGPGYEQYF. DNA of the CDR3: TGTGCCAGCAGTTTAACCCCAGGGCCAGGCTACGAGCAGTACTTC.

This chain uses TRBV6-1 with TRBJ1-1; the D gene is possibly TRBD1 (5 bases). The CDR3 consists of 13 residues. In germline, CDR1 is MNHNS, CDR2 SASEGT. Trimming took off 8 bases at V and 1 base at J, with 11 bases between the two ends. This CDR3 is CASVGTGNTEAFF. The CDR3, as DNA: TGTGCCAGCGTGGGGACGGGGAACACTGAAGCTTTCTTT.

The chain employs TRBV6-1 and TRBJ1-1; D is uncertain. The CDR3 sequence is 13 residues long. Germline V lookup: CDR1 MNHNS, CDR2 SASEGT. Trimming took 2 bases from V and 2 from J, leaving 6 bases between them. The CDR3: CASSESLNTEAFF. DNA of the CDR3: TGTGCCAGCAGTGAAAGTCTTAACACTGAAGCTTTCTTT.

The chain carries TRBV28 and TRBJ2-3; D is unresolved. The CDR3 sequence is 14 residues long. V gave up 5 bases and J gave up 2 bases, with 11 bases separating them. Germline CDR1 MDHEN, CDR2 SYDVKM. CDR3 in amino acids: CASSHRVDTDTQYF. Written as DNA, the CDR3 is TGTGCCAGCAGTCACCGGGTAGACACAGATACGCAGTATTTT.

V and J are TRBV11-3 and TRBJ2-2; the match to TRBD2 covers 8 bases. The J segment lost 3 bases and the V segment lost 5 bases, leaving 8 bases of the junction unmatched. This CDR3 has 16 amino acids. Germline CDR1 reads SGHNT; CDR2 reads YENEEA. The CDR3, as DNA: TGTGCCAGCAGCCTACTAGCGGCATATTACACCGGGGAGCTGTTTTTT. Amino acid sequence: CASSLLAAYYTGELFF.

This CDR3 is CASSIGPNTGELFF. Written as DNA, the CDR3 is TGTGCCAGTAGTATTGGCCCGAACACCGGGGAGCTGTTTTTT. This chain joins TRBV19 and TRBJ2-2; D remains unclear. V lost 3 bases to trimming and J lost 0 bases, with 5 bases between them. Germline assignment: CDR1 LNHDA and CDR2 SQIVND (reference sequence). CDR3 size: 14 residues.

This chain links TRBV19 with TRBJ2-2; 8 positions agree with TRBD1. This CDR3 has 18 amino acids. V was pared by 7 bases and J by 3 bases, with 16 bases of the junction left unmatched. Germline CDR1 LNHDA, CDR2 SQIVND (reference sequence). This CDR3 is CASTADRAYRLYTGELFF. CDR3 DNA: TGTGCCAGTACCGCGGACAGGGCTTATAGGTTGTACACCGGGGAGCTGTTTTTT.

The chain carries TRBV5-5 and TRBJ1-2; D not certain. Germline-derived CDR1 and CDR2 are SGHKS and YYEKEE (reference sequence). The ends were cut back, 5 bases at V and 8 bases at J, with 19 bases in the middle. The CDR3 length is 14 residues. The CDR3 region has the DNA TGTGCCAGCAGGCCGACCCCCCCCTTCGGGGGCTACACCTTC. Protein sequence: CASRPTPPFGGYTF.

DNA for the CDR3: TGTGCCAGCAGTAAAACAGGGGAGCAGTTCTTC. Translated: CASSKTGEQFF. The rearrangement links TRBV25-1 to TRBJ2-1; D might be TRBD1 (6 bases). Germline V gene lookup returns CDR1 MGHDK and CDR2 SYGVNS. The CDR3 is 11 amino acids. Between the trimmed V and J ends, which lost 5 bases and 10 bases, there was a span of 9 bases.

V and J are TRBV2 and TRBJ2-6; D call uncertain. The CDR3 is 15 amino acids. The germline CDR1 and CDR2 sequences are SNHLY and FYNNEI. Trimming stripped 6 bases from V and 0 bases from J, with 9 bases between. CDR3 residues: CASRPESSGANVLTF. The CDR3 DNA is TGTGCCAGCAGGCCTGAGTCCTCTGGGGCCAACGTCCTGACTTTC.

V and J are TRBV19 and TRBJ1-5; no clear D. This CDR3 has 14 amino acids. Trimming left V 2 bases short and J 3 bases short, with 8 bases between. Germline CDR1 is LNHDA and CDR2 is SQIVND (reference sequence). DNA for the CDR3: TGTGCCAGTAGTATAAAGGATTACAATCAGCCCCAGCATTTT. It is translated as CASSIKDYNQPQHF.

CDR3 DNA sequence: TGTGCCAGCAGCTTAGGGTCTAGCGCTAGCACAGATACGCAGTATTTT. This encodes CASSLGSSASTDTQYF. This chain connects TRBV11-3 to TRBJ2-3; a weak D match, TRBD2 (6 bases). The CDR3 has 16 amino acids. Trimming took off 1 base at V and 0 bases at J, with 11 bases between the two ends. CDR1 is SGHNT, CDR2 YENEEA, per germline. The full variable domain, rest sourced from reference TRBV11-3 and TRBJ2-3, is EAGVVQSPRYKIIEKKQPVAFWCNPISGHNTLYWYLQNLGQGPELLIRYENEEAVDDSQLPKDRFSAERLKGVDSTLKIQPAELGDSAVYLCASSLGSSASTDTQYFGPGTRLTVL.

As to this clone: This may stem from a read error, because a much larger clone lies one nucleotide away. The same CDR3 can be traced to other DNA sequences in this sample. The chain links TRBV6-4 to TRBJ2-2; D may be TRBD2 (6 bases). CDR3 length: 13 residues. V gave up 6 bases and J gave up 2 bases, with 7 bases separating them. Germline V gene sequence: CDR1 MRHNA, CDR2 SNTAGT. The CDR3 sequence is CASSGTNTGELFF. The CDR3 nucleotides read TGTGCCAGCAGCGGGACTAACACCGGGGAGCTGTTTTTT.

V gene TRBV6-2 or TRBV6-3 combines with J gene TRBJ2-6; D might be TRBD2 (5 bases). Germline V lookup: CDR1 MNHEY, CDR2 SVGEGT. There are 14 residues in the CDR3. Trimming removed 5 bases from V and 4 bases from J, with 9 bases in between. The CDR3 loop reads CASSPLAGANVLTF. DNA of the CDR3: TGTGCCAGCAGTCCCCTAGCAGGGGCCAACGTCCTGACTTTC.